This is a list of T cell receptor beta chains from one sample in a study of blood T cell repertoires in COVID-19. Clones were sequenced by immunoSEQ multiplex PCR, and TCRdb holds only the in-frame ones, with some missing. The sample contains more than 250,000 clones, more than 80% of which appear only once. The sequencing input was peripheral blood. The source of these receptors is a woman aged 50 to 65 with COVID-19, enrolled during active disease. The CDR3 runs from the conserved cysteine through the conserved F or W. D genes are given only for firm matches. Part of the rows lack a size; the others show once, few, many or a class for expanded clones.

length | J | V | D | size | DNA | CDR3
16 | TRBJ2-7 | TRBV21-1 | . | . | TGTGCCAGCAGCATGGCTAGAACGGCCAAAGCGTACGAGCAGTACTTC | CASSMARTAKAYEQYF
11 | TRBJ2-7 | TRBV6-5 | . | once | TGTGCCAGCAGGGCCCTTTACGAGCAGTACTTC | CASRALYEQYF
15 | TRBJ2-7 | TRBV10-3 | . | . | TGTGCCATCAGTCAGGGGGGACCGAAAGACTACGAGCAGTACTTC | CAISQGGPKDYEQYF
20 | TRBJ2-6 | TRBV7-2 | TRBD1 | . | TGTGCCAGCAGCTTAGCTGAGTATGGGACAGGGGGCTCTGGGGCCAACGTCCTGACTTTC | CASSLAEYGTGGSGANVLTF
15 | TRBJ1-4 | TRBV4-1 | TRBD1 | . | TGCGCCAGCAGCGGCCGGGACAGGGGGATAGAAAAACTGTTTTTT | CASSGRDRGIEKLFF
13 | TRBJ2-1 | TRBV11-3 | . | . | TGTGCCAGCAGCTCAACGGCCTACAATGAGCAGTTCTTC | CASSSTAYNEQFF
13 | TRBJ2-5 | TRBV5-1 | TRBD1 | . | TGCGCCAGCAGCTTCGACAGGGATGAGACCCAGTACTTC | CASSFDRDETQYF
16 | TRBJ2-2 | TRBV3-1/TRBV3-2 | TRBD2 | . | TGTGCCAGCAGCCCAGACGGGAGGTTTTACACCGGGGAGCTGTTTTTT | CASSPDGRFYTGELFF
14 | TRBJ1-2 | TRBV28 | TRBD1 | . | TGTGCCAGCAACGGACAGGGGCCTAACTATGGCTACACCTTC | CASNGQGPNYGYTF
13 | TRBJ2-1 | TRBV24-1 | . | . | TGTGCCACCAGTGAGCGGGAAAATAATGAGCAGTTCTTC | CATSERENNEQFF
16 | TRBJ2-5 | TRBV5-1 | TRBD1 | . | TGCGCCAGCAGCTTAACAGGGGGGTCGGTAAAAGAGACCCAGTACTTC | CASSLTGGSVKETQYF
16 | TRBJ1-3 | TRBV11-3 | . | . | TGTGCCAGCAGCTCCAGGGCGGTATACTCTGGAAACACCATATATTTT | CASSSRAVYSGNTIYF
14 | TRBJ2-3 | TRBV11-3 | . | . | TGTGCCAGCAGCTCCCCAGGCAGCACAGATACGCAGTATTTT | CASSSPGSTDTQYF
14 | TRBJ2-7 | TRBV7-2 | TRBD2 | once | TGTGCCAGCAGCTTAAGACTAGCGGCCTACGAGCAGTACTTC | CASSLRLAAYEQYF
15 | TRBJ2-2 | TRBV7-2 | TRBD2 | . | TGTGCCAGCAGCTCCGGACTAGGGAACACCGGGGAGCTGTTTTTT | CASSSGLGNTGELFF
15 | TRBJ1-6 | TRBV7-8 | . | . | TGTGCCAGCAGCTTAGTGGCGGGGGCCAATTCACCCCTCCACTTT | CASSLVAGANSPLHF
14 | TRBJ2-7 | TRBV19 | . | . | TGTGCCAGTAGTATCGGGACTGGAGGCTACGAGCAGTACTTC | CASSIGTGGYEQYF
13 | TRBJ1-4 | TRBV7-3 | . | . | TGTGCCAGCAGCTTGGAGCCTAATGAAAAACTGTTTTTT | CASSLEPNEKLFF
15 | TRBJ1-2 | TRBV10-3 | TRBD1 | few | TGTGCCATCAGTGAGTCACCGGGACAGGACTATGGCTACACCTTC | CAISESPGQDYGYTF
13 | TRBJ1-6 | TRBV30 | . | . | TGTGCCTGGAGTGACAGGGATAATTCACCCCTCCACTTT | CAWSDRDNSPLHF